This T cell receptor beta chain was documented in a study of shared clonotypes between healthy human individuals. Measured with immunoSEQ multiplex PCR; TCRdb has only the in-frame clones, and not every one. Here the sample spans 700,000 or so clones, about two thirds being singletons. This CDR3 contains 14 residues. V lost 10 bases and J 7 bases, leaving 23 bases between the germline ends. Looked up from germline, CDR1 is MDHEN and CDR2 is SYDVKM. The chain has TRBV28 and TRBJ2-7; a possible D gene is TRBD1 (6 bases). This receptor was identified in a woman aged 25-40 years in good health. The sample consisted of memory CD4+ T cells sorted from blood. The subset denotes: CD45RA-negative fraction. In nucleotides, the CDR3 is TGTGCCACCCTTGTCCCCCAGGGGTCGAGGGAGCAGTACTTC. This encodes CATLVPQGSREQYF.